There are many counts of the clone carrying this T cell receptor beta chain. Its matching antigen is unknown. The yield of each sequencing run was over 180 million TCR-beta sequences from 15-18 subjects. TCRdb re-derived calls from the 5' RACE reads in MiXCR, one entry per CDR3 protein. Of about 52,000 distinct CDR3 sequences listed, 3% to 4.5% were seen once; the top ten hold 1.5% to 2%. The CDR3 has 17 residues. Germline V lookup: CDR1 DFQATT, CDR2 SNEGSKA (reference sequence). Trimming removed 0 bases from V and 4 bases from J; junction bases left unmatched: 10. The record originates from a study of neurological immune-mediated disorders. Study findings and constraints: HTLV-1-associated myelopathy had the most TCR clonal expansion, whereas multiple sclerosis had the least (lower than in healthy controls).

The unsorted libraries were produced from 2 million PBMCs held at -80 C. Sequencing was done on a sample of PBMCs. The receptor was derived from a man younger than 40 with multiple sclerosis. The V and J genes are TRBV20-1 and TRBJ2-1; 9 bases align to TRBD2. CDR3 in amino acids: CSARDLVTSGNYNEQFF. The CDR3 nucleotides read TGCAGTGCTAGAGATCTCGTGACTAGCGGTAATTACAATGAGCAGTTCTTC.